This T cell receptor (beta chain) is drawn from a study of beta chain features in type 1 diabetes. Study information: All samples yielded 107,917,701 examined sorted cells. Study-level findings and limits: Cells with high TCR expression could be over-represented by cDNA sequencing. PCR might show a preference for shorter templates, equally across patients and controls. Insertion counts at VDJ junctions were lower in type 1 diabetes patients, who also showed more deletions there.

Comment on this clone: The antigen remains unidentified.

J was trimmed by 4 bases and V by 1 base; bases with no gene match: 3. The germline V gene has CDR1 SGDLS and CDR2 YYNGEE. The CDR3 has 15 residues. The isolated RNA, all of it, was reverse transcribed, so expressed TCRB transcripts were what got sequenced. Measured with immunoSEQ multiplex PCR; TCRdb has only the in-frame clones, and not every one. The sample includes 680,000 or so clones, around a sixth of them seen just once. The sample consisted of naive CD4+ T cells from blood. This chain uses TRBV9 with TRBJ2-3, with 10 bases lining up with TRBD2. This sequence originates from a man between 18 and 35 years old in good health. CDR3 loop: CASSVKRGGADTQYF. The CDR3 DNA is TGTGCCAGCAGCGTAAAGCGGGGGGGTGCAGATACGCAGTATTTT. The variable domain in full, with the rest retrieved from reference TRBV9 and TRBJ2-3, is DSGVTQTPKHLITATGQRVTLRCSPRSGDLSVYWYQQSLDQGLQFLIQYYNGEERAKGNILERFSAQQFPDLHSELNLSSLELGDSALYFCASSVKRGGADTQYFGPGTRLTVL.